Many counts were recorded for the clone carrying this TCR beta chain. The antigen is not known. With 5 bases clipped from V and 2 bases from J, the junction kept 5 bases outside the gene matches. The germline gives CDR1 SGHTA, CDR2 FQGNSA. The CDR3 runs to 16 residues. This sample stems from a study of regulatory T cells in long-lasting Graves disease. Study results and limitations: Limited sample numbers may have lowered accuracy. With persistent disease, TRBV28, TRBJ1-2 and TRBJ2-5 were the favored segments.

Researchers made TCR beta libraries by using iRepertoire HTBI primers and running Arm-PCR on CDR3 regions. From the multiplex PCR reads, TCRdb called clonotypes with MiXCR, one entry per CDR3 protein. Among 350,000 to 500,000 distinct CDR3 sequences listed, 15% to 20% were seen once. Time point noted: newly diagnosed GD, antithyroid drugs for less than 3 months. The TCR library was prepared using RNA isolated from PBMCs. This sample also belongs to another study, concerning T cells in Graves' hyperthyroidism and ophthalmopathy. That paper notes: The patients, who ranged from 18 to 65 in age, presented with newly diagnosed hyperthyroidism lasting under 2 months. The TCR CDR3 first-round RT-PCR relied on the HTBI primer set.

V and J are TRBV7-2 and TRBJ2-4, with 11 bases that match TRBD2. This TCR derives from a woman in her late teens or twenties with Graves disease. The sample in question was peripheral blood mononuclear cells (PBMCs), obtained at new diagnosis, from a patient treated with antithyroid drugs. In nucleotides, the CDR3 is TGTGCCAGCAGCCTGACTAGCGGGAAGTCCAAAAACATTCAGTACTTC. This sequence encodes CASSLTSGKSKNIQYF.